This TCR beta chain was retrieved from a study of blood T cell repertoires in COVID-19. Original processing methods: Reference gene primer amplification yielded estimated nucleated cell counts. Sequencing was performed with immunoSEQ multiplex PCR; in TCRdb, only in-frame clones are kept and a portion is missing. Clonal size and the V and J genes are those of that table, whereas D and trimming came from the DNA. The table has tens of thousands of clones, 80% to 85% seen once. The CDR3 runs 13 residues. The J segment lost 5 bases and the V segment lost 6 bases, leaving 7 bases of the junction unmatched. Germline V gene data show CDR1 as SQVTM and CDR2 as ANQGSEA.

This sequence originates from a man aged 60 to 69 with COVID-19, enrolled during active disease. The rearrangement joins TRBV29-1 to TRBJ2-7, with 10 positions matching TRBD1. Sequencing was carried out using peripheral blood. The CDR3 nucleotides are TGCAGCGTGGACAGGGGGGATGGGGACGAGCAGTACTTC. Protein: CSVDRGDGDEQYF.